This passage covers 8 T cell receptor beta chains from one sample sequenced in a study of blood T cell repertoires in COVID-19 (dated by TCRdb to the early 2020s). The library was prepared using the immunoSEQ multiplex PCR assay. The source is immuneACCESS, and TCRdb retained only in-frame sequences with V and J called. Part of the clones is not carried over; for the studies checked, unresolved V genes explain less than half of this, and the remainder is unexplained. This sample lists fewer than 500,000 clones; approximately 90% were detected once. In total, the top ten clones hold roughly 2% of the sample. Sequencing input: PBMCs or T cells enriched from blood (not recorded which). These receptors were obtained from a woman between 18 and 29 years old with acute COVID-19.

This clone was counted once. In DNA, the CDR3 is TGTGCCAGCAGTTCGGCCGCGGTGCTCAACTACGAGCAGTACTTC. Translating gives CASSSAAVLNYEQYF. The V and J genes are TRBV28 and TRBJ2-7; unclear D gene. The germline V gene encodes CDR1 MDHEN and CDR2 SYDVKM. V was trimmed by 4 bases and J by 3 bases, leaving 16 bases between them. The CDR3 contains 15 residues.

The chain couples TRBV19 to TRBJ1-4, with unresolved D. There are 13 residues in the CDR3. The germline CDR1 and CDR2 sequences are LNHDA and SQIVND (reference sequence). Trimming left V 3 bases short and J 7 bases short, with 9 bases between. CDR3 sequence reads: CASSMEGTEKLFF. The CDR3 nucleotides are TGTGCCAGTAGTATGGAGGGAACTGAAAAACTGTTTTTT.

In this sample, this clone turned up once. J is TRBJ2-5 and V is TRBV5-4; D is possibly TRBD1 (6 bases). The CDR3 consists of 13 residues. The V and J ends lost 3 bases and 5 bases respectively, with 11 bases between them. Germline loops: CDR1 SGHNT, CDR2 YYREEE (reference sequence). The CDR3 sequence is CASSSGTKETQYF. In DNA form, the CDR3 reads TGTGCCAGCAGCTCCGGGACAAAGGAGACCCAGTACTTC.

The gene calls are TRBV5-6 and TRBJ2-1; TRBD2 agrees at 12 bases. The CDR3 sequence is 16 residues long. Germline V gene data show CDR1 as SGHDT and CDR2 as YYEEEE. With 4 bases clipped from V and 4 bases from J, the junction kept 6 bases outside the gene matches. The CDR3 region has the DNA TGTGCCAGCAGCAAAGGACTAGCGGGGAATTACAATGAGCAGTTCTTC. It is translated as CASSKGLAGNYNEQFF. Filled out from reference TRBV5-6 and TRBJ2-1, the complete variable domain reads DAGVTQSPTHLIKTRGQQVTLRCSPKSGHDTVSWYQQALGQGPQFIFQYYEEEERQRGNFPDRFSGHQFPNYSSELNVNALLLGDSALYLCASSKGLAGNYNEQFFGPGTRLTVL.

This rearrangement joins TRBV2 to TRBJ2-3, with D possibly matching TRBD2 (5 bases). V lost 4 bases, J lost 0 bases, and 8 bases lay in between. This CDR3 contains 14 residues. Germline-derived CDR1 and CDR2 are SNHLY and FYNNEI. CDR3 sequence: CASSVGSSTDTQYF. The CDR3, as DNA: TGTGCCAGCAGTGTGGGGAGCAGCACAGATACGCAGTATTTT.

The J gene is TRBJ2-7, the V gene TRBV6-5; D is perhaps TRBD1 (6 bases). The CDR3 is made up of 15 amino acids. Trimming shortened V by 7 bases and J by 6 bases, and 22 bases separated the two germline ends. Germline V lookup: CDR1 MNHEY, CDR2 SVGAGI. The CDR3 is CASIKNGTNSCEQYF. The CDR3 DNA reads TGTGCCAGCATTAAGAATGGGACAAACAGTTGCGAGCAGTACTTC.

The chain couples TRBV7-2 to TRBJ2-3; the match to TRBD1 covers 9 bases. The germline V gene encodes CDR1 SGHTA and CDR2 FQGNSA. The trim removed 5 bases at V and 0 bases at J, leaving 3 bases unmatched. This CDR3 is 15 amino acids long. CDR3 amino acids: CASSNDRGSTDTQYF. The CDR3, as DNA: TGTGCCAGCAGCAACGACAGGGGGAGCACAGATACGCAGTATTTT.

The chain employs TRBV6-6 and TRBJ1-2, with D maybe TRBD1 (6 bases). Germline V lookup: CDR1 MNHNY, CDR2 SVGAGI (reference sequence). CDR3 length: 16 amino acids. V lost 2 bases, J lost 0 bases, and 13 bases lay in between. The CDR3 region has the DNA TGTGCCAGCAGTTACCTCCGGACAGTGACTAACTATGGCTACACCTTC. It specifies CASSYLRTVTNYGYTF.